This passage covers 20 T cell receptor beta chains from one sample sequenced in a study of cytomegalovirus exposure and HLA in healthy donors. Researchers ran the PCR with 60 Vbeta and 13 Jbeta primers. Libraries were prepared by immunoSEQ multiplex PCR; TCRdb keeps only in-frame clonotypes and omits some of them. Of around 300,000 clones listed, about 66% are singletons. Source material: PBMCs. The receptors here all came from a female donor in good health and CMV-seronegative.

This chain connects TRBV2 to TRBJ2-7; the match to TRBD1 covers 12 bases. This CDR3 region has 14 residues. From germline, CDR1 is SNHLY and CDR2 FYNNEI. V lost 6 bases to trimming and J lost 4 bases; unmatched junction nucleotides: 4. The CDR3 coding sequence is TGTGCCAGCAGCCGGGACAGGGGGCTATACGAGCAGTACTTC. Encoded protein: CASSRDRGLYEQYF.

This clone was counted between two and nine times. The chain combines TRBV2 with TRBJ2-3; D may be TRBD2 (6 bases). CDR3 length equals 14 residues. With 6 bases removed from V and 0 bases from J, the gap between germline ends came to 10 bases. Per the germline V gene, CDR1 is SNHLY and CDR2 is FYNNEI. The CDR3 bases are TGTGCCAGCAGCCGGGGGACTAGCACAGATACGCAGTATTTT. This sequence encodes CASSRGTSTDTQYF. Together with reference TRBV2 and TRBJ2-3, the CDR3 gives the full variable domain: EPEVTQTPSHQVTQMGQEVILRCVPISNHLYFYWYRQILGQKVEFLVSFYNNEISEKSEIFDDQFSVERPDGSNFTLKIRSTKLEDSAMYFCASSRGTSTDTQYFGPGTRLTVL.

CDR3 sequence reads: CASSRVLAGGPGNEQFF. CDR3 DNA sequence: TGCGCCAGCAGCCGGGTACTAGCGGGAGGGCCGGGGAATGAGCAGTTCTTC. The rearrangement links TRBV4-1 to TRBJ2-1; 13 bases are a match to TRBD2. V lost 4 bases and J lost 7; bases outside the gene matches: 10. From germline, CDR1 is MGHRA and CDR2 YSYEKL. CDR3 length: 17 residues.

This rearrangement joins TRBV4-2 to TRBJ1-2; TRBD1 is a possible D gene (6 bases). Germline lookup yields CDR1 LGHNA and CDR2 YNFKEQ. The V gene lost 3 bases and the J gene lost 6 bases, with 14 bases spanning the gap. The CDR3 is 14 amino acids. CDR3 loop: CASSHAGRGNGYTF. CDR3 nucleotides: TGTGCCAGCAGCCATGCCGGCAGGGGAAATGGCTACACCTTC.

CDR3 residues: CASSFLGLYEQYF. The CDR3 nucleotides read TGTGCCAGCAGCTTCCTCGGTCTCTACGAGCAGTACTTC. The chain is built from TRBV7-9 and TRBJ2-7; D is unclear. The V end was cut by 3 bases, the J end by 3 bases, with 9 bases between. The CDR3 totals 13 residues. Germline V CDR1 and CDR2: SEHNR, FQNEAQ (reference sequence).

This chain's CDR3 is CSVERQGVYGYTF. CDR3 in DNA: TGCAGCGTGGAGAGACAGGGGGTCTATGGCTACACCTTC. V usage is TRBV29-1 and J usage is TRBJ1-2; 9 bases are a match to TRBD1. V trimming: 6 bases; J trimming: 4 bases; junction bases outside the gene matches: 6. The CDR3 totals 13 residues. In germline, CDR1 is SQVTM, CDR2 ANQGSEA. The full variable domain, completed using reference TRBV29-1 and TRBJ1-2, is SAVISQKPSRDICQRGTSLTIQCQVDSQVTMMFWYRQQPGQSLTLIATANQGSEATYESGFVIDKFPISRPNLTFSTLTVSNMSPEDSSIYLCSVERQGVYGYTFGSGTRLTVV.

This clone was picked up a small number of times. This rearrangement joins TRBV7-2 to TRBJ2-5, with TRBD1 identical over 9 bases. V shed 3 bases and J 5 bases; nucleotides not matched to a gene: 13. CDR3 size: 17 residues. Germline V gene sequence: CDR1 SGHTA, CDR2 FQGNSA. This CDR3 reads CASSFSLRQGVLETQYF. The CDR3 region has the DNA TGTGCCAGCAGCTTCTCACTCCGACAGGGGGTGTTGGAGACCCAGTACTTC.

The chain employs TRBV30 and TRBJ1-1; 9 bases are a match to TRBD1. Germline CDR1 GTSNPN, CDR2 SVGIG (reference sequence). The CDR3 length is 15 residues. Trimming took 3 bases from V and 5 from J; bases not matched to a gene: 10. The CDR3 sequence is CAWSPGQGARTEAFF. CDR3 sequence (DNA): TGTGCCTGGAGCCCGGGACAGGGAGCGCGAACTGAAGCTTTCTTT.

This sequence joins TRBV30 and TRBJ2-1; 11 nucleotides match TRBD2. CDR1 GTSNPN and CDR2 SVGIG come from the germline V gene (reference sequence). The CDR3 contains 15 residues. V shed 1 base, J shed 7 bases, and the junction held 6 bases outside the gene matches. As DNA, the CDR3 is TGTGCCTGGAGTGCCGGGACTAGCGGCGCGAATGAGCAGTTCTTC. Its protein is CAWSAGTSGANEQFF.

The chain joins TRBV25-1 to TRBJ2-7, with D tentatively TRBD1 (5 bases). With 3 bases removed from V and 3 bases from J, the gap between germline ends came to 9 bases. CDR1 and CDR2 (germline): MGHDK, SYGVNS. The CDR3 is 13 amino acids. The CDR3 DNA is TGTGCCAGCAGTGATAGGGGCATCTACGAGCAGTACTTC. Amino acid sequence: CASSDRGIYEQYF.

This clone was recorded a few times. The CDR3: CASSIPTGTNYGYTF. CDR3 coding DNA: TGTGCCAGTAGTATTCCTACAGGGACCAACTATGGCTACACCTTC. The chain carries TRBV19 and TRBJ1-2; the D gene is possibly TRBD1 (6 bases). Germline CDR1 LNHDA, CDR2 SQIVND (reference sequence). The CDR3 consists of 15 residues. V gave up 3 bases and J gave up 2 bases, with 13 bases separating them.

The chain uses TRBV6-1 and TRBJ2-1; TRBD2 matches at 7 bases. The germline CDR1 and CDR2 sequences are MNHNS and SASEGT. The CDR3 is 20 amino acids. The V gene end was trimmed by 0 bases and the J gene end by 5 bases; junction bases not matched to a gene: 19. CDR3 bases: TGTGCCAGCAGTGAAGCCCCTAGAGGGTGGCGGGGGACTACAAACAATGAGCAGTTCTTC. This encodes CASSEAPRGWRGTTNNEQFF.

V gene TRBV4-1 combines with J gene TRBJ1-1, with D possibly being TRBD1 (6 bases). The V and J ends lost 1 base and 2 bases respectively, with 11 bases between them. This CDR3 contains 15 residues. Per germline, CDR1 MGHRA and CDR2 YSYEKL. The CDR3 DNA follows: TGCGCCAGCAGCCAAGTTACAGGGAGTAACACTGAAGCTTTCTTT. Amino acid sequence: CASSQVTGSNTEAFF.

The CDR3 sequence is CASSLPPLSNSNEQFF. Written as DNA, the CDR3 is TGTGCCAGCAGTCTACCCCCCTTGTCCAACAGCAATGAGCAGTTCTTC. V usage is TRBV27 and J usage is TRBJ2-1; D unclear. The length of the CDR3 is 16 residues. V was cut by 5 bases and J by 6 bases, with 20 bases left in between. Germline-derived CDR1 and CDR2 are MNHEY and SMNVEV (reference sequence).

This chain uses TRBV2 with TRBJ2-1; D remains unclear. The CDR3 extends over 15 amino acids. Between the trimmed V and J ends, which lost 7 bases and 0 bases, there was a span of 13 bases. Germline loops: CDR1 SNHLY, CDR2 FYNNEI. This chain's CDR3 is CASKSIGPSYNEQFF. CDR3 in DNA: TGTGCCAGCAAGTCCATTGGCCCCTCCTACAATGAGCAGTTCTTC.

The chain carries TRBV7-9 and TRBJ1-3; 7 nucleotides line up with TRBD1. There are 15 residues in the CDR3. The germline gives CDR1 SEHNR, CDR2 FQNEAQ (reference sequence). V lost 8 bases and J lost 0; bases outside the gene matches: 7. The CDR3 region has the DNA TGTGCCAGCGCCAACAGGGACAGCTCTGGAAACACCATATATTTT. Amino acids: CASANRDSSGNTIYF.

The chain carries TRBV28 and TRBJ1-5, with 10 nucleotides matching TRBD1. CDR1 and CDR2 (germline): MDHEN, SYDVKM. There are 17 residues in the CDR3. Losses at the gene ends were 2 bases for V and 2 bases for J; bases not matched to a gene: 6. CDR3 sequence (DNA): TGTGCCAGCAGTTTACCCGTCGGGACAGGGGGCAATCAGCCCCAGCATTTT. Translated: CASSLPVGTGGNQPQHF.

This sequence joins TRBV6-1 and TRBJ2-1; D remains unclear. CDR1 MNHNS and CDR2 SASEGT come from the germline V gene. The CDR3 extends over 16 amino acids. Trimming pared 2 bases from V and 0 bases from J, leaving 11 bases between. CDR3 amino acids: CASSEQIPSSYNEQFF. The DNA for the CDR3 is TGTGCCAGCAGTGAACAGATCCCGTCCTCCTACAATGAGCAGTTCTTC.

The rearrangement joins TRBV4-1 to TRBJ2-4, with 9 bases identical to TRBD2. Per germline, CDR1 MGHRA and CDR2 YSYEKL. The CDR3 covers 13 residues. The V segment lost 5 bases and the J segment 12 bases; nucleotides outside the gene matches: 8. CDR3 DNA: TGCGCCAGCAGCACTAGCATAGCGGGGGCTCAGTACTTC. Protein sequence: CASSTSIAGAQYF.

J is TRBJ2-4 and V is TRBV11-3; 11 bases are a match to TRBD1. CDR3 size: 14 residues. CDR1 and CDR2 from the germline V gene are SGHNT and YENEEA. V lost 5 bases to trimming and J lost 8 bases; unmatched junction nucleotides: 5. In DNA, the CDR3 is TGTGCCAGCAGCAAGGGACAGGGGGGGGACATTCAGTACTTC. This sequence encodes CASSKGQGGDIQYF.